This TCR beta chain is from a study of control samples from healthy donors and cancer patients. The germline V gene encodes CDR1 SQVTM and CDR2 ANQGSEA. CDR3 size: 12 residues. The V gene lost 4 bases and the J gene lost 8 bases, with 14 bases spanning the gap. This table comes from immunoSEQ multiplex PCR, and its TCRdb copy is limited to in-frame clones, with some not included. The table lists 100,000 to 150,000 clones, roughly 90% of them singletons. The material sequenced was blood. The TCR originated in a man younger than 35 in good health. The V gene is TRBV29-1, the J gene TRBJ1-2; tentatively, D is TRBD1 (5 bases). Written as DNA, the CDR3 is TGCAGCGTTGGAGGGACTGCGGAAGGCTACACCTTC. Its protein is CSVGGTAEGYTF.